This TCR beta chain is drawn from a study of CD8 T cells in Susac syndrome. This clonotype was found a few times. A quantity of about 0.5 to 1 ug RNA underwent reverse transcription using random hexamers. With immunoSEQ multiplex PCR, TCR beta CDR3 was amplified across 54 Vbeta and 13 Jbeta. TCRdb re-analysed the immunoSEQ multiplex PCR reads in MiXCR, keeping a single row per CDR3 protein. The sample has some 150,000 distinct CDR3 sequences; approximately 94% are singletons. Peripheral blood CD8+ and CD4+ T cells were profiled by TCR beta sequencing. Controls were healthy donors chosen to match patients in age and sex. TEMRA cells were enriched by FACS, and CD4+ and CD8+ T cells were negatively isolated. This CDR3 spans 11 amino acids. CDR1 is KGHSH and CDR2 is LQKENI in the germline V gene. V was clipped by 4 bases and J by 3 bases, with 3 bases between them.

The V and J genes are TRBV18 and TRBJ1-1, with D hard to call. This clonotype was obtained from a human donor in good health. The sequencing sample was made of CD4+ T cells from PBMCs. CDR3 sequence reads: CASSLYTEAFF. The CDR3 nucleotides read TGTGCCAGCTCACTCTACACTGAAGCTTTCTTT.